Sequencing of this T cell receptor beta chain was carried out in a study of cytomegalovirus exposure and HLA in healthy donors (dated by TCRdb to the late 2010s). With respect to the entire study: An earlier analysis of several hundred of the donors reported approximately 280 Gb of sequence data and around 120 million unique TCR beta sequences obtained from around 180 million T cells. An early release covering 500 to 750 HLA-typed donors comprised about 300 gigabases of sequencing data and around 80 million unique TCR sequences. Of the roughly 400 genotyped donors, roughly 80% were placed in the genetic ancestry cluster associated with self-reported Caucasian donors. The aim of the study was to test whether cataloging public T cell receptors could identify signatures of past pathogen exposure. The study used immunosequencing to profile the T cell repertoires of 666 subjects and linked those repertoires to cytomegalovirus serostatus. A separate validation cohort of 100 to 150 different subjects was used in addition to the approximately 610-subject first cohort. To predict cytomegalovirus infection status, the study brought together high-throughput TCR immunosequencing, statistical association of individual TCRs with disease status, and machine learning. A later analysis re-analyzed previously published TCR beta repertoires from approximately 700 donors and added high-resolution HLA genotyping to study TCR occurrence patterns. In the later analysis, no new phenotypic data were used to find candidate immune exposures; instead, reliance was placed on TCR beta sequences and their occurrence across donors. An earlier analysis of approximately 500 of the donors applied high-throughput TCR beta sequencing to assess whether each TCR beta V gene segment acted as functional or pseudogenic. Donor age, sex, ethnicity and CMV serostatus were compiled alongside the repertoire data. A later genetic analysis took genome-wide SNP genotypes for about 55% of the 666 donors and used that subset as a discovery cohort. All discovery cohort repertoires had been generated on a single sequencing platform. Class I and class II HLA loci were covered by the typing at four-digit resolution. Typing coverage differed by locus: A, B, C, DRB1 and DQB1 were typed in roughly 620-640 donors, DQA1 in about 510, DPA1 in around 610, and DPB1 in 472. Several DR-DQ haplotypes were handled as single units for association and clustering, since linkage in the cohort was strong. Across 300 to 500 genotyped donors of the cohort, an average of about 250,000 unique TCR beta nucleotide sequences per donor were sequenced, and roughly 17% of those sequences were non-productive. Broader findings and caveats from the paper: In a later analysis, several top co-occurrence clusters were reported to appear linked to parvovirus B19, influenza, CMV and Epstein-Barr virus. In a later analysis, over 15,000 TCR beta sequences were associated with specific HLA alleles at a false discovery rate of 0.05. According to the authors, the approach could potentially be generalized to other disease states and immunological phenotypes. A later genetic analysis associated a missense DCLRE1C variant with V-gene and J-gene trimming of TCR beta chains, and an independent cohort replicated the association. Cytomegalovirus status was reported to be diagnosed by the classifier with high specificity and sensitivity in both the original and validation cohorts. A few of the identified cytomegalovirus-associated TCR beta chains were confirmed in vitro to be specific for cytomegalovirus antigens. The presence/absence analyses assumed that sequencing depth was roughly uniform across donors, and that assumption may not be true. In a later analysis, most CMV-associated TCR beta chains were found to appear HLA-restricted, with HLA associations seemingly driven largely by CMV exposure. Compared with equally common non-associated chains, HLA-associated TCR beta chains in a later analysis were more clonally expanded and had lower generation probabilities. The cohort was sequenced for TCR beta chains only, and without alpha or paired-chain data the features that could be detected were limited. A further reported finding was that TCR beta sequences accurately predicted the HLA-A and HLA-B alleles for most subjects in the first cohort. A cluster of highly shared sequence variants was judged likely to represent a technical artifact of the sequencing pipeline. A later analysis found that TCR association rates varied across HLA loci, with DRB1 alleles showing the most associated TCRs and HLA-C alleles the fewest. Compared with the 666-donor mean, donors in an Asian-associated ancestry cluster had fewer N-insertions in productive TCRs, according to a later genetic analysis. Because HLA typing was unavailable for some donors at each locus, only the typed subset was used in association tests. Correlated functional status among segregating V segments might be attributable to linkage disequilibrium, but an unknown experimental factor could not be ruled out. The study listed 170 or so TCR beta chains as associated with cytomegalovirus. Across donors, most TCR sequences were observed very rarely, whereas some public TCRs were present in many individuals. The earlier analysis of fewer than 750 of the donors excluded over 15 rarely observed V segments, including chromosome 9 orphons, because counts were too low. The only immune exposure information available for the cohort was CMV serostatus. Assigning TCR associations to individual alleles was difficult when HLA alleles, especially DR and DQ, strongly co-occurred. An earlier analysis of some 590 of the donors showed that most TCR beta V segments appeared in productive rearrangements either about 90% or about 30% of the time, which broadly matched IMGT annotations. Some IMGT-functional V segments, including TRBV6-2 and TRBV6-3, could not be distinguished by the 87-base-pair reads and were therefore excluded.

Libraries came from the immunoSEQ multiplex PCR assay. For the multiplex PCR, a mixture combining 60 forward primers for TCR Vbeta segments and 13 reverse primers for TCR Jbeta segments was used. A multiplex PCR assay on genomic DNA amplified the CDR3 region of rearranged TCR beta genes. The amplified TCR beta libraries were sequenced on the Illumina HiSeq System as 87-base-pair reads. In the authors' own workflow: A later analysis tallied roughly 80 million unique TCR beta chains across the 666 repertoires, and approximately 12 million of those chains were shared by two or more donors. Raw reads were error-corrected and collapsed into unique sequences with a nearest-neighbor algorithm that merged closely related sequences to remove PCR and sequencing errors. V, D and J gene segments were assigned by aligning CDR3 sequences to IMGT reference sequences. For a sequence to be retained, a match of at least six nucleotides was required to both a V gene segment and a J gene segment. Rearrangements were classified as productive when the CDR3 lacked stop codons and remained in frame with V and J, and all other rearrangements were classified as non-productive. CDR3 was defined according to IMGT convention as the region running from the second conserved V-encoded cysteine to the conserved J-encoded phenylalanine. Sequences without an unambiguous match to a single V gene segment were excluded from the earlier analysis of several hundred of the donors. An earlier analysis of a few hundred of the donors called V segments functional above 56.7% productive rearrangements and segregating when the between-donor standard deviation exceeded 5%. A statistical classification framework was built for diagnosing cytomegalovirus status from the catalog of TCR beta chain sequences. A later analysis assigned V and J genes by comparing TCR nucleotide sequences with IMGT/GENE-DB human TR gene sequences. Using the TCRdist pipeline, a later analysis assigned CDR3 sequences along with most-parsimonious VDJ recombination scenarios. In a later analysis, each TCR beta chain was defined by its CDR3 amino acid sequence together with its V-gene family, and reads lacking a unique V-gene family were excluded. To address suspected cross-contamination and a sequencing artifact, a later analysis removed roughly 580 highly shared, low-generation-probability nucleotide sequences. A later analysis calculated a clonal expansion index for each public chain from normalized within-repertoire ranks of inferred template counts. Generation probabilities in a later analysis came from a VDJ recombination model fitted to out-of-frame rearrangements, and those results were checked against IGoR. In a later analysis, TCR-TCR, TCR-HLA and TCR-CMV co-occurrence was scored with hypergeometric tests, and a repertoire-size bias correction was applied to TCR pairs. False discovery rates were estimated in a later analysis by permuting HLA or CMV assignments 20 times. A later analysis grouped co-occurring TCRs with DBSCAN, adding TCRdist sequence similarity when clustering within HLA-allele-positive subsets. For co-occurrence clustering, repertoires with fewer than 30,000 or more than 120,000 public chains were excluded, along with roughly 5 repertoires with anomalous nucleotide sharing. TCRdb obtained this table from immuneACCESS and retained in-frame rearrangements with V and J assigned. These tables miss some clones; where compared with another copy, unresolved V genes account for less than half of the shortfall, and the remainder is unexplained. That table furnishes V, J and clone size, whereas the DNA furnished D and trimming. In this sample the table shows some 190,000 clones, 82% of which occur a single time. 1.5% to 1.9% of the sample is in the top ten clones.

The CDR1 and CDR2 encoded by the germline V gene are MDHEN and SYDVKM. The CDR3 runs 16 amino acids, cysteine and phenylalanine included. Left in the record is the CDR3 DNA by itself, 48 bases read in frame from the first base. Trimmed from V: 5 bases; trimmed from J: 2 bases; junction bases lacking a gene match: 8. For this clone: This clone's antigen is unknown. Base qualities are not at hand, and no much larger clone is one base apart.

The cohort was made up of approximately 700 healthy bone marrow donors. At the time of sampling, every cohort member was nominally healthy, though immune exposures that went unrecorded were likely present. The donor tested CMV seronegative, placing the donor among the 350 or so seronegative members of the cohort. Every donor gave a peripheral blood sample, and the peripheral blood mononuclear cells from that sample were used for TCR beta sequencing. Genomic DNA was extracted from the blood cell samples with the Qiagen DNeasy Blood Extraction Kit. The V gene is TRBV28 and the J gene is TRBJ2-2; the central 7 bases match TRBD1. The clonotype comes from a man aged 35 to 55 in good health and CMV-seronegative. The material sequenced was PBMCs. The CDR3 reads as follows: CASSPSGQLNTGELFF. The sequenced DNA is TGTGCCAGCAGTCCCTCGGGACAGCTAAACACCGGGGAGCTGTTTTTT. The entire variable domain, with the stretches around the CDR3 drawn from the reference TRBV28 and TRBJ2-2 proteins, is DVKVTQSSRYLVKRTGEKVFLECVQDMDHENMFWYRQDPGLGLRLIYFSYDVKMKEKGDIPEGYSVSREKKERFSLILESASTNQTSMYLCASSPSGQLNTGELFFGEGSRLTVL.